This TCR beta chain was obtained from a study of long-term antiretroviral therapy in people with HIV. Specimens retained about 0.95-10 million cryopreserved PBMC preceding DNA extraction. Run at survey level, the immunoSEQ assay was version v3.0. Sequencing was performed with immunoSEQ multiplex PCR; in TCRdb, only in-frame clones are kept and a portion is missing. The data contain 25,000 to 35,000 clones, around 83% of them seen just once; the ten biggest clones take up around 5%. Sequenced material: unsorted PBMCs, taken 0.8 years after starting antiretroviral therapy. The source is a woman under 40 with HIV.

In nucleotides, the CDR3 is TGTGCCAGTAGTTTGTTTGCTGGTGACACTGAAGCTTTCTTT. Translation: CASSLFAGDTEAFF. The rearrangement uses TRBV19 and TRBJ1-1; D not resolved. Germline lookup yields CDR1 LNHDA and CDR2 SQIVND (reference sequence). The CDR3 contains 14 residues. The V gene lost 5 bases and the J gene lost 3 bases, with 13 bases spanning the gap.